The present T cell receptor beta chain was sequenced within a study of control samples from healthy donors and cancer patients. Using immunoSEQ multiplex PCR, the repertoire was profiled, and TCRdb retains in-frame clones only, with some absent. The profile covers 90,000 or so clones, with 88% appearing a single time and about an eighth taken by the ten largest. The germline V and J ends were trimmed by 1 base and 2 bases, with 9 bases remaining between them. CDR3 length equals 15 residues. CDR1 is MDHEN, CDR2 SYDVKM, per germline. The rearrangement links TRBV28 to TRBJ1-3; D not certain. The source is a woman in her seventies in good health. Input material: blood. The CDR3 loop reads CASSLSDGTGNTIYF. The CDR3 nucleotides read TGTGCCAGCAGTTTATCGGACGGAACTGGAAACACCATATATTTT.